Given below is one TCR beta chain in context. Its recognized antigen is unknown. Per-base qualities were not stored, and no clone one base away is much larger. Donors were healthy HIV-negative adults with no recently reported acute infections or vaccinations. All donors were Caucasian adults living in Nashville, Tennessee, USA. In the unsorted samples, 87 million or so PBMCs were counted, and genomic DNA was extracted using the QIAamp DNA Blood Mini kit. Blood was obtained by leukapheresis, after which PBMCs were separated by Ficoll-Histopaque density gradient centrifugation and cryopreserved in liquid nitrogen vapor phase. The data derive from a study of shared clonotypes between healthy human individuals (dated by TCRdb to between 2020 and 2021). In the study overall: A couple of women and a few men aged 18 to 49 years were included in the cohort. To estimate repertoire size and how much clonotype sharing occurs between individuals, the study deeply sequenced the blood TCR repertoires of several healthy adults. To increase sequencing depth and limit assay-specific biases, TCR repertoire library preparation and sequencing were carried out by different laboratories using diverse techniques. Each donor's leukapheresis produced roughly between roughly 0.94 and 9.5 billion PBMCs. General study outcomes and caveats: Because the study included only a small number of donors, the genetic and exposure-history diversity represented was limited. Pairwise subsampling indicated that sequencing depth was expected to affect the degree of clonotype sharing among donors. Only blood was sampled, and tissue TCR repertoires likely differ from those in blood.

TCR CDR3 regions were amplified from genomic DNA by multiplex PCR using the deep immunoSEQ assay. Genomic DNA extracted from each cell subset was distributed evenly over all wells of several immunoSEQ 96-well plates, and each plate served as one replicate. Each replicate PCR for unsorted PBMC received 300 to 350 ng genomic DNA, equal to about 30,000 T cell genomes. Unsorted PBMC genomic DNA was sequenced across ten immunoSEQ deep assay plates. The purified libraries were quantified using a Qubit 3.0 fluorometer, sized with a Bioanalyzer 2100, and then quantified again using the KAPA Library Quantification kit. Every immunoSEQ 96-well plate was sequenced on a dedicated single-read 150-cycle Illumina NextSeq 550 flow cell. As for how the authors treated the data: Because only junctional sequences without quality scores were contained in the immunoSEQ output, filtering matching that applied to full-length reads could not be performed. To assign V/J genes and CDR3, sequences were annotated against IMGT germline references using PyIR, a Python wrapper for IgBLAST v1.9. Any read was removed if the V/J assignment was weak (E-value above 1e-6), the CDR3 was missing, or the read contained stop codons, out-of-frame junctions, or ambiguous translated residues. V3J clonotypes were defined by identical inferred V gene, J gene, and CDR3 amino acid sequence. The percentage overlap between two repertoires was calculated by dividing the number of shared unique clonotypes by the size of the smaller repertoire. Three approaches were used to assess repertoire richness: RTK rarefaction, the Chao1 estimator, and Recon v2.1 estimates of unobserved clonotypes. TCRdb stores this immuneACCESS table with in-frame sequences only. Part of the clones is absent; in the studies checked, under half of the shortfall reflects unresolved V genes, and no reason is known for the rest. V, J and clone size reflect that table, while D and trimming were determined from the DNA. This sample has about 490,000 clones in its table, and about three quarters of those were observed once. The ten largest clones take up 13% of the sample.

Germline trimming amounts to 5 bases on V and 6 bases on J, with 6 as the count of junction bases outside the gene matches. The germline V gene sets CDR1 to SGHAT and CDR2 to FQNNGV. The cysteine opens and the phenylalanine closes a CDR3 of 16 amino acids. Only CDR3 DNA is held: 48 bases, read in frame from base 1. The chain links TRBV11-2 with TRBJ2-1, and 14 bases in between align with TRBD2. The receptor was derived from a woman aged 40 to 50 in good health. Some clones in this sample may be carry-over from other donors' samples. The sample comprised PBMCs. The base sequence is TGTGCCAGCAGCCCCCGACTAGCGGGAGGGCTCAATGAGCAGTTCTTC. This yields the protein CASSPRLAGGLNEQFF. The entire variable domain, with the stretches around the CDR3 drawn from the reference TRBV11-2 and TRBJ2-1 proteins, is EAGVAQSPRYKIIEKRQSVAFWCNPISGHATLYWYQQILGQGPKLLIQFQNNGVVDDSQLPKDRFSAERLKGVDSTLKIQPAKLEDSAVYLCASSPRLAGGLNEQFFGPGTRLTVL.